These 21 T cell receptor beta chains originate from one sample sequenced in a study of shared clonotypes between healthy human individuals. Generated by immunoSEQ multiplex PCR, the TCRdb table keeps only in-frame clones and is missing some. Of roughly 1,600,000 clones detected, around 98.5% appear once; the ten largest clones hold 0.36%. The sample comprised naive CD4+ T cells sorted from blood. Subset defined: CD45RA+ positively selected. These receptors originate from a man aged 25-45 years in good health.

The V call is TRBV5-1, the J call TRBJ1-4, with TRBD1 identical over 7 bases. V shed 3 bases and J 5 bases; nucleotides not matched to a gene: 7. Germline V gives CDR1 SGHRS, CDR2 YFSETQ. CDR3 length: 15 residues. CDR3 residues: CASSSSGTENEKLFF. DNA of the CDR3: TGCGCCAGCAGCTCCTCCGGGACAGAGAATGAAAAACTGTTTTTT.

The rearrangement uses TRBV7-9 and TRBJ2-7; maybe TRBD2 (7 bases). V gave up 5 bases and J gave up 3 bases, with 23 bases separating them. The V gene's germline CDR1 is SEHNR and CDR2 FQNEAQ (reference sequence). This CDR3 spans 17 amino acids. CDR3 sequence reads: CASSPWGAGADLYEQYF. The DNA for the CDR3 is TGTGCCAGCAGCCCTTGGGGGGCGGGAGCAGACCTCTACGAGCAGTACTTC.

This clone appeared a single time. CDR3 amino acids: CASRGQGGAEAFF. The CDR3 nucleotides are TGTGCCAGCAGGGGACAGGGGGGGGCTGAAGCTTTCTTT. This chain connects TRBV5-5 to TRBJ1-1, with TRBD1 identical over 11 bases. This CDR3 has 13 residues. Unmatched junction bases numbered 3, after V lost 5 bases and J lost 6 bases. Germline values: CDR1 SGHKS, CDR2 YYEKEE (reference sequence).

The chain recombines TRBV15 with TRBJ2-5, with 7 bases lining up with TRBD1. CDR1 and CDR2 (germline): LNHNV, YYDKDF (reference sequence). V gave up 0 bases and J gave up 5 bases; unmatched junction bases: 6. The CDR3 totals 15 residues. This chain's CDR3 is CATSREGQTGETQYF. The CDR3 nucleotides are TGTGCCACCAGCAGAGAGGGACAGACAGGGGAGACCCAGTACTTC.

The chain joins TRBV4-1 to TRBJ1-2; maybe TRBD1 (5 bases). Trimming took off 7 bases at V and 4 bases at J, with 16 bases between the two ends. This CDR3 region has 14 residues. CDR1 is MGHRA and CDR2 is YSYEKL in the germline V gene. DNA of the CDR3: TGCGCCAGCACCGAGACAGAGGGCCCCTATGGCTACACCTTC. This sequence encodes CASTETEGPYGYTF.

This sequence joins TRBV7-9 and TRBJ2-1; a weak D match, TRBD1 (8 bases). This CDR3 contains 17 residues. The germline V gene encodes CDR1 SEHNR and CDR2 FQNEAQ (reference sequence). With 5 bases removed from V and 5 bases from J, the gap between germline ends came to 22 bases. CDR3 bases: TGTGCCAGCAGCGTATGGGGTACAGGGGGAGGGCACAATGAGCAGTTCTTC. Protein: CASSVWGTGGGHNEQFF.

This clone was seen just once. The chain carries TRBV7-8 and TRBJ2-1; D uncertain. CDR3 size: 15 residues. V lost 7 bases to trimming and J lost 0 bases, with 13 bases between them. Germline V gene sequence: CDR1 SGHVS, CDR2 FQNEAQ. The CDR3 is CASTESRSSYNEQFF. CDR3 DNA: TGTGCCAGCACCGAGAGCAGGAGCTCCTACAATGAGCAGTTCTTC.

The rearrangement links TRBV7-8 to TRBJ2-1; perhaps D is TRBD1 or TRBD2 (5 bases each). The germline V gene has CDR1 SGHVS and CDR2 FQNEAQ. This CDR3 region has 16 residues. V was clipped by 1 base and J by 9 bases, with 19 bases between them. The CDR3 loop is CASSLVGGVEAIEQFF. As DNA, the CDR3 is TGTGCCAGCAGCTTAGTTGGGGGTGTCGAGGCTATTGAGCAGTTCTTC.

The rearrangement uses TRBV7-9 and TRBJ2-5, with no clear D. The CDR3 spans 14 residues. V shed 1 base and J shed 5 bases, with 11 bases lying between them. The germline CDR1 and CDR2 sequences are SEHNR and FQNEAQ (reference sequence). The CDR3 is CASSLVISEETQYF. CDR3 DNA sequence: TGTGCCAGCAGCTTAGTGATTTCAGAGGAGACCCAGTACTTC.

This rearrangement joins TRBV7-9 to TRBJ1-4, with D hard to call. Germline V gives CDR1 SEHNR, CDR2 FQNEAQ (reference sequence). Trimming removed 3 bases from V and 0 bases from J, with 11 bases in between. CDR3 length equals 16 residues. The CDR3 loop reads CASSFGISATNEKLFF. The CDR3 nucleotides are TGTGCCAGCAGCTTTGGTATTTCCGCAACTAATGAAAAACTGTTTTTT.

V usage is TRBV28 and J usage is TRBJ2-7; D perhaps matches TRBD2 (5 bases). This CDR3 comprises 13 residues. V was shortened by 7 bases and J by 7 bases, with 17 bases between the two germline ends. Germline lookup yields CDR1 MDHEN and CDR2 SYDVKM. This chain's CDR3 is CASKGQVTGEQYF. CDR3 in DNA: TGTGCCAGCAAAGGTCAGGTAACGGGGGAGCAGTACTTC.

CDR3 sequence (DNA): TGTGCCAGCAGTTTTCAAGCGTTCCTCTACGAGCAGTACTTC. Protein: CASSFQAFLYEQYF. The chain uses TRBV21-1 and TRBJ2-7; the D call in the table, TRBD2, was not verified against the DNA. TRBV21-1 is flagged as a pseudogene. The CDR3 extends over 14 amino acids.

The count of this clone is one. J is TRBJ2-7 and V is TRBV5-1, with D maybe TRBD1 (5 bases). Per germline, CDR1 SGHRS and CDR2 YFSETQ. Trimming took off 4 bases at V and 3 bases at J, with 11 bases between the two ends. The CDR3 is 13 residues long. The CDR3 DNA sequence: TGCGCCAGCAGCCTATTGGGGCGCTACGAGCAGTACTTC. Its protein product is CASSLLGRYEQYF.

This chain uses TRBV27 with TRBJ2-7; 10 nucleotides line up with TRBD1. The trim removed 0 bases at V and 0 bases at J, leaving 8 bases unmatched. This CDR3 is built from 18 residues. CDR1 and CDR2 (germline): MNHEY, SMNVEV (reference sequence). The CDR3 sequence is CASSLSRRDRGTSYEQYF. In DNA form, the CDR3 reads TGTGCCAGCAGTTTATCGCGCCGGGACAGGGGTACCTCCTACGAGCAGTACTTC.

The chain joins TRBV5-1 to TRBJ2-7; D may be TRBD2 (6 bases). The germline V and J ends were trimmed by 4 bases and 4 bases, with 15 bases remaining between them. The CDR3 spans 14 residues. Germline lookup yields CDR1 SGHRS and CDR2 YFSETQ. The CDR3 nucleotides read TGCGCCAGCAGCCCCGGAGGGAGGAGGTACGAGCAGTACTTC. Protein sequence: CASSPGGRRYEQYF.

The chain joins TRBV6-1 to TRBJ1-5; 7 bases are shared with TRBD1. This CDR3 spans 15 amino acids. Germline lookup yields CDR1 MNHNS and CDR2 SASEGT. Germline trimming cut 7 bases from V and 6 bases from J; bases unmatched to any gene: 12. The CDR3 region has the DNA TGTGCCAGCATGGATGGCGTGACAGGGAGTCAGCCCCAGCATTTT. This gives the protein CASMDGVTGSQPQHF.

The chain has TRBV5-1 and TRBJ2-7, with D possibly being TRBD1 (6 bases). Germline assignment: CDR1 SGHRS and CDR2 YFSETQ. Trimming took off 5 bases at V and 5 bases at J, with 14 bases between the two ends. CDR3 length equals 13 residues. In DNA, the CDR3 is TGCGCCAGCAGTAATCTGGACAGCCACGAGCAGTACTTC. This gives the protein CASSNLDSHEQYF.

V is TRBV7-9 and J is TRBJ2-7; TRBD1 agrees at 7 bases. Germline values: CDR1 SEHNR, CDR2 FQNEAQ (reference sequence). The CDR3 runs 11 residues. V gave up 5 bases and J gave up 13 bases; unmatched junction bases: 8. This CDR3 reads CASSPWTGLYF. CDR3 nucleotides: TGTGCCAGCAGCCCCTGGACAGGACTTTACTTC. Combining the CDR3 with reference TRBV7-9 and TRBJ2-7 gives the whole variable domain DTGVSQNPRHKITKRGQNVTFRCDPISEHNRLYWYRQTLGQGPEFLTYFQNEAQLEKSRLLSDRFSAERPKGSFSTLEIQRTEQGDSAMYLCASSPWTGLYFGPGTRLTVT.

This chain joins TRBV30 and TRBJ1-5; the match to TRBD1 covers 9 bases. With V trimmed by 0 bases and J by 3 bases, 3 bases remained unmatched. Germline loops: CDR1 GTSNPN, CDR2 SVGIG (reference sequence). The CDR3 runs to 15 residues. CDR3 protein: CAWSVGDRANQPQHF. CDR3 DNA sequence: TGTGCCTGGAGTGTAGGGGACAGGGCCAATCAGCCCCAGCATTTT.

V and J are TRBV30 and TRBJ2-2, with 9 bases aligning to TRBD2. The germline V gene has CDR1 GTSNPN and CDR2 SVGIG (reference sequence). Trimming at V came to 5 bases and at J to 4 bases, leaving 8 bases not matched to a gene. CDR3 size: 15 residues. This CDR3 is CAWVTSGLTTGELFF. DNA of the CDR3: TGTGCCTGGGTTACTAGCGGGCTTACCACCGGGGAGCTGTTTTTT. Using reference TRBV30 and TRBJ2-2 for the parts outside the CDR3, the full variable domain is SQTIHQWPATLVQPVGSPLSLECTVEGTSNPNLYWYRQAAGRGLQLLFYSVGIGQISSEVPQNLSASRPQDRQFILSSKKLLLSDSGFYLCAWVTSGLTTGELFFGEGSRLTVL.

Regarding this clone: This same CDR3 is encoded by further DNA sequences in the sample. The chain links TRBV5-1 to TRBJ2-7; a weak D match, TRBD1 (6 bases). CDR1 SGHRS and CDR2 YFSETQ come from the germline V gene. The CDR3 covers 14 residues. Trimming removed 0 bases from V and 3 bases from J, with 10 bases in between. The CDR3 sequence: CASSLDRAGYEQYF. CDR3 DNA: TGCGCCAGCAGCTTGGACAGGGCCGGCTACGAGCAGTACTTC. The whole variable domain, filled in from reference TRBV5-1 and TRBJ2-7, reads KAGVTQTPRYLIKTRGQQVTLSCSPISGHRSVSWYQQTPGQGLQFLFEYFSETQRNKGNFPGRFSGRQFSNSRSEMNVSTLELGDSALYLCASSLDRAGYEQYFGPGTRLTVT.